The 9 T cell receptor beta chains given below trace back to one sample, sequenced in a study of T cells in Graves' hyperthyroidism and ophthalmopathy. Amplified TCR beta CDR3 regions derived from RNA transcripts. HTBI primers were employed in a first-round RT-PCR of the TCR CDR3. MiXCR, applied by TCRdb to the multiplex PCR reads, yields one record per CDR3 protein. The sample consists of roughly 530,000 distinct CDR3 sequences, about 15% of them appearing once. The specimen sequenced was blood. The receptors shown here come from a woman younger than 35 with Graves' ophthalmopathy.

This clonotype was observed many times. J is TRBJ2-2 and V is TRBV11-2, with 7 positions matching TRBD2. CDR1 is SGHAT, CDR2 FQNNGV, per germline. The CDR3 totals 15 residues. The V gene end was trimmed by 5 bases and the J gene end by 4 bases; junction bases not matched to a gene: 7. The CDR3, as DNA: TGTGCCAGCAGCCTTACGGGGGGAACCACCGGGGAGCTGTTTTTT. It codes for CASSLTGGTTGELFF.

The rearrangement uses TRBV11-2 and TRBJ2-7; D unclear. CDR1 is SGHAT, CDR2 FQNNGV, per germline. This CDR3 is 12 amino acids long. Deletions cut 3 bases from V and 3 bases from J, with 6 bases between. The CDR3 bases are TGTGCCAGCAGCTTTGACAACTACGAGCAGTACTTC. It encodes CASSFDNYEQYF.

This clonotype was observed at least ten times. The chain is built from TRBV2 and TRBJ2-7, with unresolved D. V was pared by 5 bases and J by 3 bases, with 14 bases between. Per germline, CDR1 SNHLY and CDR2 FYNNEI. The CDR3 has 14 amino acids. CDR3: CASSLEPSLYEQYF. CDR3 bases: TGTGCCAGCAGTCTAGAGCCTTCCCTCTACGAGCAGTACTTC.

This chain connects TRBV29-1 to TRBJ1-1, with 9 positions matching TRBD1. Trimming took 6 bases from V and 1 from J; bases not matched to a gene: 3. Germline-derived CDR1 and CDR2 are SQVTM and ANQGSEA. The CDR3 length is 13 residues. The CDR3 DNA is TGCAGCGTCCCGGGACAGGGGAACACTGAAGCTTTCTTT. Its translation is CSVPGQGNTEAFF.

This clonotype came up many times. In nucleotides, the CDR3 is TGTGCCAGCAGCTTAGTACCGCCGTCCTCTGGAAACACCATATATTTT. It yields the protein CASSLVPPSSGNTIYF. V is TRBV11-2 and J is TRBJ1-3; D not resolved. CDR3 length: 16 amino acids. Germline V CDR1 and CDR2: SGHAT, FQNNGV. Trimming removed 1 base at V and 0 bases at J, with 10 bases between.

This chain connects TRBV6-5 to TRBJ1-6; D is ambiguous. The CDR3 contains 14 residues. V was shortened by 5 bases and J by 7 bases, with 12 bases between the two germline ends. CDR1 and CDR2 from the germline V gene are MNHEY and SVGAGI. For the CDR3, the DNA is TGTGCCAGCAGTAACCCCCGAGTCAATTCACCCCTCCACTTT. The encoded protein is CASSNPRVNSPLHF.

This clonotype was recorded at least ten times. The chain carries TRBV7-2 and TRBJ2-1, with 11 bases lining up with TRBD2. The length of the CDR3 is 17 residues. The V gene's germline CDR1 is SGHTA and CDR2 FQGNSA. Trimming at V came to 5 bases and at J to 4 bases, leaving 10 bases not matched to a gene. CDR3 sequence (DNA): TGTGCCAGCAGCCCCGAAGGGACTAGCGGATTGTACAATGAGCAGTTCTTC. Protein sequence: CASSPEGTSGLYNEQFF. Full variable domain (rest looked up from reference TRBV7-2 and TRBJ2-1): GAGVSQSPSNKVTEKGKDVELRCDPISGHTALYWYRQSLGQGLEFLIYFQGNSAPDKSGLPSDRFSAERTGGSVSTLTIQRTQQEDSAVYLCASSPEGTSGLYNEQFFGPGTRLTVL.

This clonotype has just a few counts. V is TRBV19 and J is TRBJ2-1; the D gene is possibly TRBD2 (6 bases). Germline CDR1 reads LNHDA; CDR2 reads SQIVND (reference sequence). Trimming stripped 4 bases from V and 5 bases from J, with 18 bases between. The CDR3 extends over 16 amino acids. DNA for the CDR3: TGTGCCAGTAGTAAAGGGTTAGACGGGGGAGACAATGAGCAGTTCTTC. Translated: CASSKGLDGGDNEQFF.

This clonotype has only a few counts. The chain links TRBV7-3 to TRBJ2-2; D is possibly TRBD2 (5 bases). CDR1 and CDR2 from the germline V gene are SGHTA and FQGTGA. This CDR3 has 18 residues. V was cut by 0 bases and J by 1 base, with 15 bases left in between. The CDR3 bases are TGTGCCAGCAGCTTAACGGGAGCGCGACTGCGGAACACCGGGGAGCTGTTTTTT. Its translation: CASSLTGARLRNTGELFF.